This T cell receptor (beta chain) was profiled in a study of vaccination and CD4 T cells after COVID-19. Across the whole study: The post-COVID sampling time was a median about 100 days after diagnosis, ranging from 35 to 161.

Trimming pared 1 base from V and 0 bases from J, leaving 8 bases between. Germline CDR1 reads LNHNV; CDR2 reads YYDKDF (reference sequence). The length of the CDR3 is 15 residues. CD4+ T cells that had been cultured provided DNA sequenced with the Oncomine TCR Beta short-read assay. Genomic DNA was isolated from CD4+ T cells that had been cultured. A single record per CDR3 protein comes from TCRdb applying MiXCR to the PCR reads. The sample holds roughly 8,400 distinct CDR3 sequences; about 70% are singletons and the top ten take about two fifths. A note on this clonotype: The antigen is undetermined.

As to treatment: approximately 11-day PBMC culture with coronavirus spike peptide pools or control peptides (ViraFEST assay). Investigators isolated CD4+ T cells by negative selection after about 10 days of culture. What was sequenced was CD4+ T cells from blood, cultured in vitro. The J gene is TRBJ2-3, the V gene TRBV15; D is unresolved. This clonotype was obtained from a human donor who had recovered from COVID-19. The CDR3 spells CATSRGGSSTDTQYF. DNA for the CDR3: TGTGCCACCAGCAGAGGGGGTTCTAGCACAGATACGCAGTATTTT.